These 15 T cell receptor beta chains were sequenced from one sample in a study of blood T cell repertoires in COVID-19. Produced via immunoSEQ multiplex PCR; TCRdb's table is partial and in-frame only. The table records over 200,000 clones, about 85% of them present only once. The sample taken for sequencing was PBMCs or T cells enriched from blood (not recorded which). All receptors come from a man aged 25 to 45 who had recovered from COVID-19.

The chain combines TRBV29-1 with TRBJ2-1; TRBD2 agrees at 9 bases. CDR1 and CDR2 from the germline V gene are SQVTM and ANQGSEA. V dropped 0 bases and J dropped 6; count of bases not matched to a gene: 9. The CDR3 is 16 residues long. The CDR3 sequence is CSVEDLRLADSNEQFF. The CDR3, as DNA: TGCAGCGTTGAAGATCTCAGACTAGCGGACAGCAATGAGCAGTTCTTC.

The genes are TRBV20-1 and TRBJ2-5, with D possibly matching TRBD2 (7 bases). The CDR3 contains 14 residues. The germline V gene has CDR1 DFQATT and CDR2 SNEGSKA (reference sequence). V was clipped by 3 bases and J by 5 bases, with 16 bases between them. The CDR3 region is CSASNRDGRETQYF. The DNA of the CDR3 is TGCAGTGCTAGTAACAGGGACGGGAGGGAGACCCAGTACTTC.

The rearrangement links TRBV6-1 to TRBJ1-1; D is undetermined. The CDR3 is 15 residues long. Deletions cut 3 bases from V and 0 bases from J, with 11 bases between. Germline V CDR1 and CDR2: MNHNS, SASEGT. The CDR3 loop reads CASSEATPMNTEAFF. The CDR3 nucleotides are TGTGCCAGCAGTGAGGCAACGCCGATGAACACTGAAGCTTTCTTT.

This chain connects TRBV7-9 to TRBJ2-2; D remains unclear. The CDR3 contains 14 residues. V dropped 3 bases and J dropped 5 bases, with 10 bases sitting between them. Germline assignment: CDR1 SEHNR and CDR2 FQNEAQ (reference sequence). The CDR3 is CASSFVGRTGELFF. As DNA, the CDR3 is TGTGCCAGCAGCTTCGTCGGCAGGACCGGGGAGCTGTTTTTT.

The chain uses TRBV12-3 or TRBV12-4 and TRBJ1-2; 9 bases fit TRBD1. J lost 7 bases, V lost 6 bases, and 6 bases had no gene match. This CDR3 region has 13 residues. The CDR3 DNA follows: TGTGCCAGCAGCAAAGACAGGGGGGGTGGCTACACCTTC. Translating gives CASSKDRGGGYTF.

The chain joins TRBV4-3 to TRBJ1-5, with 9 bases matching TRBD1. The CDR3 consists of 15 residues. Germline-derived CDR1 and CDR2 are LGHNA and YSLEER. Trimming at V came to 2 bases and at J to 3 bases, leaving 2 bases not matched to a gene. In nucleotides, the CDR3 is TGCGCCAGCAGCCAAAACAGGGGGCTCAATCAGCCCCAGCATTTT. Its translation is CASSQNRGLNQPQHF.

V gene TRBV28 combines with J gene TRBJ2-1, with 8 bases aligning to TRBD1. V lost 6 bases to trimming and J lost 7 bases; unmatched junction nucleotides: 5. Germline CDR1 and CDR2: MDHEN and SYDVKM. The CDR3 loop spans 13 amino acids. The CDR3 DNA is TGTGCCAGCAGCCAGGGGGCCGAGAATGAGCAGTTCTTC. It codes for CASSQGAENEQFF.

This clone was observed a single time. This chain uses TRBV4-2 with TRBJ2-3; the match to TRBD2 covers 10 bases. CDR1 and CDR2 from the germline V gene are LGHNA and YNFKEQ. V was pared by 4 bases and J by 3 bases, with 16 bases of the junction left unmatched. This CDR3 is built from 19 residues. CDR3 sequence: CASSPRGPSGSGGTDTQYF. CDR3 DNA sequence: TGTGCCAGCAGCCCCCGAGGGCCTAGCGGGAGTGGGGGGACAGATACGCAGTATTTT.

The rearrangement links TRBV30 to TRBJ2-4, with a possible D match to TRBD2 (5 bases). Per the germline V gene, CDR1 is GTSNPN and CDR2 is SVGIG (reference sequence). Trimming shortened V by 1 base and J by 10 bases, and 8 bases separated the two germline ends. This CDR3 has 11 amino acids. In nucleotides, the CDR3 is TGTGCCTGGAGTGCGGGCGGGATTCAGTACTTC. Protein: CAWSAGGIQYF.

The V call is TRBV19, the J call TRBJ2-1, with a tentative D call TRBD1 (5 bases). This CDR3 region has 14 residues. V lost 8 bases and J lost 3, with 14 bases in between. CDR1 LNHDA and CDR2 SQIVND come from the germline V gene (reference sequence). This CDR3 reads CASRGRVNYNEQFF. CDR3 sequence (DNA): TGTGCCAGTCGCGGCAGGGTAAACTACAATGAGCAGTTCTTC. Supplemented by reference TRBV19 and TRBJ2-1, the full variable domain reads DGGITQSPKYLFRKEGQNVTLSCEQNLNHDAMYWYRQDPGQGLRLIYYSQIVNDFQKGDIAEGYSVSREKKESFPLTVTSAQKNPTAFYLCASRGRVNYNEQFFGPGTRLTVL.

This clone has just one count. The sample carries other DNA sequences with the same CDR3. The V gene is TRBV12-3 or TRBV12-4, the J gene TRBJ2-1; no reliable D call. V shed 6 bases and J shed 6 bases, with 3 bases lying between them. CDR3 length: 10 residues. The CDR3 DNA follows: TGTGCCAGCAGCCGCAATGAGCAGTTCTTC. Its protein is CASSRNEQFF.

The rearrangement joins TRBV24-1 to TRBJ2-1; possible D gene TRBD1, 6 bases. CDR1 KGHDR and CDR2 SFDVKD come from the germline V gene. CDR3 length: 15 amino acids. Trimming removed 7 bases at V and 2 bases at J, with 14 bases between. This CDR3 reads CATSRTGITYNEQFF. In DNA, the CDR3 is TGTGCCACCAGCCGTACAGGGATCACCTACAATGAGCAGTTCTTC.

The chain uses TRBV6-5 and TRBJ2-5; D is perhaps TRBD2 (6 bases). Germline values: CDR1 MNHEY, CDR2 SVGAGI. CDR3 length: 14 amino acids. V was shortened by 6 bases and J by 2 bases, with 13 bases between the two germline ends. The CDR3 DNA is TGTGCCAGCAGCCGGGGGAGACCACAAGAGACCCAGTACTTC. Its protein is CASSRGRPQETQYF.

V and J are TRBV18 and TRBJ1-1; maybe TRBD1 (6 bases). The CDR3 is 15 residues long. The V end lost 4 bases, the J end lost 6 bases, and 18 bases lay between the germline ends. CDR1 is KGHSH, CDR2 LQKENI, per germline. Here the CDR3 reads CASSLTSGAGAEAFF. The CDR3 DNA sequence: TGTGCCAGCTCACTCACGTCAGGGGCCGGAGCTGAAGCTTTCTTT.

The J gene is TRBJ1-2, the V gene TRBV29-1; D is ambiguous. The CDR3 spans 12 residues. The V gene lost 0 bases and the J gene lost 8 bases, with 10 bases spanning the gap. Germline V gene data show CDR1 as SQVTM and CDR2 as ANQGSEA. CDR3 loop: CSVEDRLLGYTF. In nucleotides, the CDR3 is TGCAGCGTTGAAGACAGACTCCTCGGCTACACCTTC.